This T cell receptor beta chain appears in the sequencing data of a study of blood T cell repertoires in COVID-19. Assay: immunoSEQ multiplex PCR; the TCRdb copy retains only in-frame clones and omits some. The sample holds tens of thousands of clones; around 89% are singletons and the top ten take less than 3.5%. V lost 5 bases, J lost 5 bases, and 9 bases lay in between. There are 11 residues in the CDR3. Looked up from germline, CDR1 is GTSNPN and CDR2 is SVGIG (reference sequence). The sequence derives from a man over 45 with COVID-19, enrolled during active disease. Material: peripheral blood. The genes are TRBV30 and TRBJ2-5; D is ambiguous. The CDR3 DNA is TGTGCCTGGGGTGCTGGCGAGACCCAGTACTTC. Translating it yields CAWGAGETQYF.